This TCR beta chain is drawn from a study of blood T cell repertoires in COVID-19. Overall study context: There were acute and convalescent COVID-19 samples, and they came from the United States, Italy and Spain. Sources were T cells, B-cell-depleted T cells, or PBMCs; the material itself was cDNA or gDNA.

After removal of 4 bases from V and 4 bases from J, the junction contained 15 bases not matched to a gene. The germline gives CDR1 MNHNS, CDR2 SASEGT. This CDR3 spans 17 amino acids. In the original processing: It was from reference gene primer amplification that nucleated cell counts were estimated. Assay: immunoSEQ multiplex PCR; the TCRdb copy retains only in-frame clones and omits some. Clone size and the V and J calls come from that table; the DNA yielded D and trimming. The table records roughly 290,000 clones, approximately 86% of them present only once. Material for sequencing was peripheral blood. The source of this sequence is a woman in her twenties or thirties who had recovered from COVID-19. The chain has TRBV6-1 and TRBJ2-7; 8 nucleotides line up with TRBD1. CDR3 coding DNA: TGTGCCAGCAGTGGGGGGGACAGGCCTATTTCAGTTTACGAGCAGTACTTC. It specifies CASSGGDRPISVYEQYF.